This T cell receptor (beta chain) originates from a study of T cell responses to AZD1222 COVID-19 vaccine. Study results and caveats: Increased Spike-specific TCR breadth and depth were observed after two AZD1222 doses. Clonal diversity may have been underestimated, and the donors were mostly white British, with more females than males.

TCRdb's table, derived via immunoSEQ multiplex PCR, lists solely in-frame clones and lacks some. Its table records around 140,000 clones. For this clone: Its antigen remains unidentified.

After removal of 10 bases from V and 6 bases from J, the junction contained 9 bases not matched to a gene. Germline CDR1 and CDR2: MDHEN and SYDVKM. The CDR3 runs 14 residues. Sequencing was done on a sample of peripheral blood. This TCR was recovered from an adult in good health. The V and J genes are TRBV28 and TRBJ1-5; 10 nucleotides agree with TRBD1. The CDR3 loop reads CATSDRGLSQPQHF. DNA of the CDR3: TGTGCCACCTCTGACAGGGGGCTGAGTCAGCCCCAGCATTTT.